This TCR beta chain emerged from a study of CD4 T cells in relation to SARS-CoV-2 and coronaviruses. Study-level findings and limits: Compared with monoreactive clones, crossreactive clones showed significantly weaker SARS-CoV-2 expansion.

About this clone: Antigen: not known.

CD4 enrichment then naive enrichment separated naive from memory CD4+ cells. TCRdb's table, derived via immunoSEQ multiplex PCR, lists solely in-frame clones and lacks some. The table has 50,000 to 65,000 clones, 92% seen once. This receptor was taken from an adult with COVID-19. The sample was naive CD4+ T cells from PBMCs. Subset given: naive CD4+ T cells isolated by negative enrichment.

Here the CDR3 reads CASSPQGVNEQFF. The CDR3 bases are TGTGCCAGCAGCCCCCAAGGAGTGAATGAGCAGTTCTTC. This sequence joins TRBV6-1 and TRBJ2-1; D not certain. With 6 bases removed from V and 7 bases from J, the gap between germline ends came to 13 bases. CDR1 is MNHNS, CDR2 SASEGT, per germline. CDR3 length: 13 residues.